This TCR beta chain was captured by sequencing in a study of T cell responses to AZD1222 COVID-19 vaccine. The study, taken as a whole, reports: Unmutated regions of variants are reportedly targeted by nearly half of spike-specific TCRs. Scientists sampled the repertoires only once the peak T cell response had passed. Spike-specific TCR breadth and depth rose after two AZD1222 doses. CD4 TCRs covered the whole spike, strongest at regions 160-218 and 743-854.

Germline assignment: CDR1 MNHNS and CDR2 SASEGT. The CDR3 loop spans 14 amino acids. The germline V and J ends were trimmed by 2 bases and 4 bases, with 11 bases remaining between them. Produced via immunoSEQ multiplex PCR; TCRdb's table is partial and in-frame only. The sample includes tens of thousands of clones, 83% seen only once; the top ten take 5.5% to 7%. As concerns this clone: The antigen is unknown.

The receptor was isolated from an adult who received the AZD1222 COVID-19 vaccine. V is TRBV6-1 and J is TRBJ1-2; weak D call: TRBD1 (6 bases). This sample comprised peripheral blood, obtained 28 days after the second AZD1222 dose. In DNA form, the CDR3 reads TGTGCCAGCAGTGAAACACAGGGTGCCTATGGCTACACCTTC. It yields the protein CASSETQGAYGYTF.